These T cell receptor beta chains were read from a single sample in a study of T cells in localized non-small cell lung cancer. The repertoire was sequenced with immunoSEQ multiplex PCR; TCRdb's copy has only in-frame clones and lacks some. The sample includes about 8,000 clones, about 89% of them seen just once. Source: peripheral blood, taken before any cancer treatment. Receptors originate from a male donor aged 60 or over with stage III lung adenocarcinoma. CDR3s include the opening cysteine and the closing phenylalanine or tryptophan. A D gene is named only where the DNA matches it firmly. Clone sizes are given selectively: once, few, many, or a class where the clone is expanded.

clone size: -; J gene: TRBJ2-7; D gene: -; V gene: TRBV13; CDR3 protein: CASSFQGGVSYEQYF; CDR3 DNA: TGTGCCAGCAGCTTTCAGGGGGGGGTTTCCTACGAGCAGTACTTC
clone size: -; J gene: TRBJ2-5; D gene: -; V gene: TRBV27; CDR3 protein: CASSPEQGRLETQYF; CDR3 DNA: TGTGCCAGCAGCCCAGAACAGGGGAGGTTGGAGACCCAGTACTTC
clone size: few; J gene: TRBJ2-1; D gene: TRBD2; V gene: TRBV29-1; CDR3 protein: CSVLGGLAGSYNEQFF; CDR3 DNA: TGCAGCGTTCTAGGCGGACTAGCGGGAAGCTACAATGAGCAGTTCTTC
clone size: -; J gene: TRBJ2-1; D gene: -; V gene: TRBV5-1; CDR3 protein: CASSLDRSNNEQFF; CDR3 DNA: TGCGCCAGCAGCTTGGACAGATCAAACAATGAGCAGTTCTTC
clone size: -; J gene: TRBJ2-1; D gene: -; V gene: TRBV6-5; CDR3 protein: CASSSTRESYNEQFF; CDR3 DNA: TGTGCCAGCAGTTCTACAAGGGAATCTTACAATGAGCAGTTCTTC
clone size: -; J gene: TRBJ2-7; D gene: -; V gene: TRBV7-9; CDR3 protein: CASSLLGGPYEQYF; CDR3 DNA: TGTGCCAGCAGCTTATTGGGGGGCCCTTACGAGCAGTACTTC
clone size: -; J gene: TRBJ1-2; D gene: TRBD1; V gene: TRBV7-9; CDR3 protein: CASRTGGDGYTF; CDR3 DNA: TGTGCCAGCAGAACAGGGGGTGATGGCTACACCTTC
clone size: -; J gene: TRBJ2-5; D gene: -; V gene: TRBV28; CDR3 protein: CASSLPGIGAETQYF; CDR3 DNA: TGTGCCAGCAGTTTGCCGGGGATAGGAGCAGAGACCCAGTACTTC
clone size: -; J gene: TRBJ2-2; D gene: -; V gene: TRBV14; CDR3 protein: CASSPWARRTANTGELFF; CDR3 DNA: TGTGCCAGCAGCCCCTGGGCGAGAAGAACGGCCAACACCGGGGAGCTGTTTTTT
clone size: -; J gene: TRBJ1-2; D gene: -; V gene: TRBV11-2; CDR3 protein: CASSLGTSSNYGYTF; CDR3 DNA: TGTGCCAGCAGCCTCGGGACATCGTCTAACTATGGCTACACCTTC
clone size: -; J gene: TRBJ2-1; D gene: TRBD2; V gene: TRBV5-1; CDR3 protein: CASSLRLAGRGIYNEQFF; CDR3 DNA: TGCGCCAGCAGCTTGAGGCTAGCGGGGAGAGGGATATACAATGAGCAGTTCTTC
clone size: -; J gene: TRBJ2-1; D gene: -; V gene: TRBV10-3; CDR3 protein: CASLVDLASYNEQFF; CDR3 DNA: TGTGCCAGCTTAGTGGACCTGGCCTCCTACAATGAGCAGTTCTTC
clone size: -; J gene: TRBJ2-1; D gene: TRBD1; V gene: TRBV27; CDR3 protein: CASWTGRDEQFF; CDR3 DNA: TGTGCCAGCTGGACAGGACGGGATGAGCAGTTCTTC
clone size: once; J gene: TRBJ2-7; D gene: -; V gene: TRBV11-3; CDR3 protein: CASSGSGPYEQYF; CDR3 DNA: TGTGCCAGCAGCGGAAGCGGACCCTACGAGCAGTACTTC
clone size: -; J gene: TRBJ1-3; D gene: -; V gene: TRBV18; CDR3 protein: CASTSAGSGNTIYF; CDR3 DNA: TGTGCCAGCACGTCGGCAGGGTCTGGAAACACCATATATTTT
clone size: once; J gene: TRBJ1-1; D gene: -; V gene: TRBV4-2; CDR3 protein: CASSQGQGQTSMNTEAFF; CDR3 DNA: TGTGCCAGCAGCCAAGGCCAGGGACAAACTTCCATGAACACTGAAGCTTTCTTT
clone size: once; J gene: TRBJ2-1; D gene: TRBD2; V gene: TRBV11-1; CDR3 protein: CASSEGHGGSSYNEQFF; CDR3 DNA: TGTGCCAGCAGCGAAGGACACGGGGGGAGCTCCTACAATGAGCAGTTCTTC
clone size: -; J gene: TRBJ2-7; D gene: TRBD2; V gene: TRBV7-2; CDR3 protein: CASTPSAGGTYEQYF; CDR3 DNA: TGTGCCAGCACCCCCTCTGCGGGAGGGACCTACGAGCAGTACTTC
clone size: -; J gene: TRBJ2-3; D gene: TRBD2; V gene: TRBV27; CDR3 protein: CASTKAGVRDTQYF; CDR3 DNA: TGTGCCAGCACCAAAGCGGGAGTCAGAGATACGCAGTATTTT
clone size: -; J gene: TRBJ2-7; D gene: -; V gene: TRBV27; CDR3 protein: CASSFSGVRQYF; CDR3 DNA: TGTGCCAGCAGTTTTTCCGGGGTTAGGCAGTACTTC
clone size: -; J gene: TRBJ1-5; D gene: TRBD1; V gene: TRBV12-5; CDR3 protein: CASGLVALFRTGGDQPQHF; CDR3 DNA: TGTGCTAGTGGTTTGGTGGCCCTCTTCCGGACAGGAGGGGATCAGCCCCAGCATTTT
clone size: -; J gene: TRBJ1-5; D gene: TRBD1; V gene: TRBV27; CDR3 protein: CASSPTGAAQPQHF; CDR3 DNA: TGTGCCAGCAGTCCCACAGGGGCAGCTCAGCCCCAGCATTTT
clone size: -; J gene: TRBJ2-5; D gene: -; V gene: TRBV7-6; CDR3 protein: CASSPWDHDQETQYF; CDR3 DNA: TGTGCCAGCAGCCCCTGGGACCACGACCAAGAGACCCAGTACTTC
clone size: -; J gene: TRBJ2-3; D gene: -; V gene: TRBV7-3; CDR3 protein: CASSFRQADTQYF; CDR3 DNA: TGTGCCAGCAGTTTCCGGCAGGCAGATACGCAGTATTTT
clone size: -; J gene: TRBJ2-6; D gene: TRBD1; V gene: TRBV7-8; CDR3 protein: CASSPLTGAISGANVLTF; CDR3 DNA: TGTGCCAGCAGTCCGTTGACAGGGGCCATCTCTGGGGCCAACGTCCTGACTTTC
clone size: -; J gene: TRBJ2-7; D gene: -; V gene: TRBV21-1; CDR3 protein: CASGKRSYEQYF; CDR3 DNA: TGTGCCAGCGGAAAGCGATCCTACGAGCAGTACTTC
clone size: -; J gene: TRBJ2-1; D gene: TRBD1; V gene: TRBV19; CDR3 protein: CASSPGTGIANEQFF; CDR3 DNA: TGTGCCAGTAGTCCGGGGACAGGGATAGCGAATGAGCAGTTCTTC
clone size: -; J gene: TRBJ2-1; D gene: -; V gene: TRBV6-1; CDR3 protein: CASSERPGDEQFF; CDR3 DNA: TGTGCCAGCAGCGAACGGCCTGGGGATGAGCAGTTCTTC
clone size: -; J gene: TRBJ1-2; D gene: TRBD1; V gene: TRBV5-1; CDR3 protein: CASSFDREDGYTF; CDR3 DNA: TGCGCCAGCAGCTTTGACAGGGAGGATGGCTACACCTTC